This TCR beta chain comes out of a study of cytomegalovirus exposure and HLA in healthy donors. Background on the study: Earlier sequencing of 150 million to 200 million T cells yielded around 100 million unique TCR beta sequences. Study-level points and caveats: Some TCR beta chains (about 180 of them) were listed as cytomegalovirus-associated. As a later analysis revealed, the rate of TCR association differed by HLA locus, with DRB1 most and HLA-C fewest.

A single count supports this clone. What it binds is unknown. The PCR made use of 60 Vbeta and 13 Jbeta primers. This table comes from immunoSEQ multiplex PCR, and its TCRdb copy is limited to in-frame clones, with some not included. Of about 150,000 clones listed, about 83% are singletons. This receptor was obtained from a woman in her thirties or forties in good health and CMV-seronegative. Sequencing was performed on PBMCs.

CDR3 in amino acids: CASSATDRSSSGNTIYF. CDR3 bases: TGCGCCAGCAGCGCAACGGACAGGTCGAGCTCTGGAAACACCATATATTTT. The rearrangement joins TRBV5-1 to TRBJ1-3; TRBD1 matches 7 bases. The germline V gene has CDR1 SGHRS and CDR2 YFSETQ. The junction had 10 bases not matched to a gene; V was cut back by 4 bases and J by 0 bases. This CDR3 spans 17 amino acids.